This T cell receptor beta chain was sequenced for a study of monozygotic twins with inflammatory bowel disease. TCRdb processed the 5' RACE reads again and assigns one entry to each CDR3 protein, with no DNA. The sample totals 150,000 to 200,000 distinct CDR3 sequences; its top ten clones hold 7.4%. The CDR3 has 14 residues. Per the germline V gene, CDR1 is SGHNT and CDR2 is YYREEE (reference sequence). What was sequenced was blood. The chain is built from TRBV5-4 and TRBJ2-4; TCRdb proposes TRBD1, but this gene call is untestable without DNA. The sequence derives from a human donor with ulcerative colitis or Crohn's disease, or a healthy co-twin of an affected twin (not recorded which). The CDR3 region is CASSLVDRANIQYF.